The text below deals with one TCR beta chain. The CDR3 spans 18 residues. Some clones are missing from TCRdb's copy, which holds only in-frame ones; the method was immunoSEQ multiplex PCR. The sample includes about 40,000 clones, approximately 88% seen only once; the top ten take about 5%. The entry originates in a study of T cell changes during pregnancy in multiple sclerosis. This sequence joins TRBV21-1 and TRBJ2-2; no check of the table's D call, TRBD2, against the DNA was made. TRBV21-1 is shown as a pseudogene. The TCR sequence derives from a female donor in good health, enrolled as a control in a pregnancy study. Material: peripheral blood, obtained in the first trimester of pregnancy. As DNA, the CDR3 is TGTGCCAGCAGCAAAGAGGGACTAGCGGTGGGAACGGCCGGGGAGCTGTTTTTT. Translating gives CASSKEGLAVGTAGELFF.